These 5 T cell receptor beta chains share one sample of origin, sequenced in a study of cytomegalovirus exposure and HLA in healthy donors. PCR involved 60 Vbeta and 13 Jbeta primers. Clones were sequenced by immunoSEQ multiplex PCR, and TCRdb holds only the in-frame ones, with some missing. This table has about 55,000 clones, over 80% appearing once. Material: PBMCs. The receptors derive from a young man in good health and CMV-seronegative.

This CDR3 is CASSTNFPGTAVYEQYF. The CDR3 DNA follows: TGTGCCAGTAGTACCAATTTCCCCGGGACAGCCGTCTACGAGCAGTACTTC. The chain links TRBV19 to TRBJ2-7; 7 bases align to TRBD1. This CDR3 has 17 residues. Germline V gene data show CDR1 as LNHDA and CDR2 as SQIVND (reference sequence). V shed 4 bases and J 3 bases; nucleotides not matched to a gene: 15.

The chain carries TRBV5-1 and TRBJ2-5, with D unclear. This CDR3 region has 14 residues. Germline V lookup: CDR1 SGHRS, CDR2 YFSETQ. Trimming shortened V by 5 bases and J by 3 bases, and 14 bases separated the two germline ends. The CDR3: CASSPVQIKETQYF. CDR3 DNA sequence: TGCGCCAGCAGTCCTGTACAGATTAAAGAGACCCAGTACTTC.

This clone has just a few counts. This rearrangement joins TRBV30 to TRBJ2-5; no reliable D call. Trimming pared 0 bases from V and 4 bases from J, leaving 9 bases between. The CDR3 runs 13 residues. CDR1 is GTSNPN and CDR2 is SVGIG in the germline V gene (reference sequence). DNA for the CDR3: TGTGCCTGGAGTGTACGCGTTCGAGAGACCCAGTACTTC. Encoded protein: CAWSVRVRETQYF.

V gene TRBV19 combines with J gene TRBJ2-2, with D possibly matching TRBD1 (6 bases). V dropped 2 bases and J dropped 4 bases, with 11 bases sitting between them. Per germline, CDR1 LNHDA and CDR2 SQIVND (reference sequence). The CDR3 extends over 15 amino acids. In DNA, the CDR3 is TGTGCCAGTAGTATAACAGGGCGCGGCACCGGGGAGCTGTTTTTT. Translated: CASSITGRGTGELFF.

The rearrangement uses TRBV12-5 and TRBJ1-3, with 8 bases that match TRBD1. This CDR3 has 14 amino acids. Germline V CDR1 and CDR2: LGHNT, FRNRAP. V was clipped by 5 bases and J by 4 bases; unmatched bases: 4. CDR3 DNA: TGTGCTAGTGGTGCGGGACAGGCCGGAAACACCATATATTTT. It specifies CASGAGQAGNTIYF. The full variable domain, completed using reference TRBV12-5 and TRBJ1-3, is DARVTQTPRHKVTEMGQEVTMRCQPILGHNTVFWYRQTMMQGLELLAYFRNRAPLDDSGMPKDRFSAEMPDATLATLKIQPSEPRDSAVYFCASGAGQAGNTIYFGEGSWLTVV.